Listed below are T cell receptor beta chains from one sample, sequenced in a study of blood T cell repertoires in COVID-19. This table comes from immunoSEQ multiplex PCR, and its TCRdb copy is limited to in-frame clones, with some not included. The data contain about 120,000 clones, less than 90% of them seen just once; the ten biggest clones take up around 2.3%. Sequenced input: peripheral blood. The source of these receptors is a young man with acute or convalescent COVID-19. Each CDR3 is given with its conserved first and last residue. A D gene is named only where the DNA matches it firmly. Part of the rows lack a size; the others show once, few, many or a class for expanded clones.

j_gene | abundance | d_gene | v_gene | CDR3aa | CDR3nt
TRBJ1-5 | . | TRBD1 | TRBV19 | CASSIGQVGSNGQPQHF | TGTGCCAGTAGTATCGGACAGGTTGGGAGCAACGGTCAGCCCCAGCATTTT
TRBJ1-2 | . | . | TRBV6-5 | CASGDRRGWGYTF | TGTGCCAGCGGGGACCGCAGGGGCTGGGGCTACACCTTC
TRBJ2-1 | . | . | TRBV15 | CATSQGGAQEFF | TGTGCCACCAGCCAGGGGGGAGCGCAGGAGTTCTTC
TRBJ2-3 | . | . | TRBV6-5 | CASSYGTNTDTQYF | TGTGCCAGCAGTTACGGGACAAACACAGATACGCAGTATTTT
TRBJ1-6 | . | TRBD1 | TRBV2 | CASNGQGNSPLHF | TGTGCCAGCAATGGACAGGGTAATTCACCCCTCCACTTT
TRBJ1-2 | . | . | TRBV7-8 | CASTPWGGLHSNYGYTF | TGTGCCAGCACCCCCTGGGGGGGGCTCCACTCTAACTATGGCTACACCTTC
TRBJ2-3 | . | . | TRBV24-1 | CATSDFSDTQYF | TGTGCCACCAGTGATTTCTCGGATACGCAGTATTTT
TRBJ1-3 | . | . | TRBV7-2 | CASSSAGAAGNTIYF | TGTGCCAGCAGCTCCGCGGGGGCGGCTGGAAACACCATATATTTT
TRBJ1-1 | . | . | TRBV9 | CASSGTRGEEAFF | TGTGCCAGCAGCGGGACCCGGGGTGAGGAAGCTTTCTTT
TRBJ1-2 | . | . | TRBV6-5 | CASSYSSGINYGYTF | TGTGCCAGCAGTTACTCTTCGGGTATCAACTATGGCTACACCTTC
TRBJ2-5 | . | . | TRBV11-2 | CASRLDVTLETQYF | TGTGCCAGCAGACTAGACGTCACCCTAGAGACCCAGTACTTC
TRBJ1-6 | . | . | TRBV2 | CASREGRSLHF | TGTGCCAGCAGGGAGGGGCGGTCCCTCCACTTT
TRBJ2-3 | . | TRBD2 | TRBV5-1 | CASSLDSGDTDTQYF | TGCGCCAGCAGCTTGGATAGCGGGGACACAGATACGCAGTATTTT
TRBJ1-6 | . | TRBD1 | TRBV5-1 | CASSPSTGEYNSPLHF | TGCGCCAGCAGCCCCTCGACAGGGGAGTATAATTCACCCCTCCACTTT
TRBJ2-2 | . | . | TRBV4-2 | CASSQGQGTGELFF | TGTGCCAGCAGCCAAGGTCAGGGAACCGGGGAGCTGTTTTTT
TRBJ1-3 | . | . | TRBV14 | CASSYRTGSSGNTIYF | TGTGCCAGCAGCTATAGGACGGGAAGCTCTGGAAACACCATATATTTT
TRBJ2-3 | . | . | TRBV18 | CASSSQKDTQYF | TGTGCCAGCTCATCTCAGAAAGATACGCAGTATTTT
TRBJ2-7 | . | . | TRBV6-2/TRBV6-3 | CASSFRPVSYEQYF | TGTGCCAGCAGTTTTCGTCCGGTCTCCTACGAGCAGTACTTC
TRBJ1-4 | . | . | TRBV18 | CASSPSGQGSEKLFF | TGTGCCAGCTCACCATCGGGGCAGGGGAGTGAAAAACTGTTTTTT
TRBJ2-5 | . | . | TRBV4-2 | CASSPGYGKETQYF | TGTGCCAGCAGCCCAGGGTACGGCAAAGAGACCCAGTACTTC
TRBJ2-5 | . | TRBD2 | TRBV7-2 | CASSLGSGGARETQYF | TGTGCCAGCAGCTTAGGGAGCGGGGGGGCCCGAGAGACCCAGTACTTC
TRBJ2-1 | . | TRBD1 | TRBV4-3 | CASSQGQGASEQFF | TGCGCCAGCAGCCAGGGACAGGGGGCTTCAGAGCAGTTCTTC
TRBJ2-4 | . | TRBD2 | TRBV5-6 | CASSLGTSGVNIQYF | TGTGCCAGCAGCCTTGGGACTAGCGGGGTAAACATTCAGTACTTC
TRBJ2-1 | . | . | TRBV28 | CASSLSRDWSLNEQFF | TGTGCCAGCAGCCTCAGCCGGGACTGGAGCCTCAATGAGCAGTTCTTC
TRBJ2-7 | . | TRBD2 | TRBV6-2/TRBV6-3 | CASSYSPAGGPGGEQYF | TGTGCCAGCAGTTACTCGCCAGCGGGGGGGCCCGGGGGAGAGCAGTACTTC
TRBJ2-3 | . | . | TRBV30 | CAWSEVQGADTQYF | TGTGCCTGGAGTGAGGTCCAGGGTGCAGATACGCAGTATTTT
TRBJ1-5 | . | . | TRBV19 | CASSKQGYSNQPQHF | TGTGCCAGTAGTAAACAGGGATATAGCAATCAGCCCCAGCATTTT
TRBJ1-3 | once | . | TRBV9 | CASSANMRLGNTIYF | TGTGCCAGCAGCGCAAATATGAGGCTGGGAAACACCATATATTTT
TRBJ1-5 | . | . | TRBV18 | CASSPQNQPQHF | TGTGCCAGCTCACCCCAGAATCAGCCCCAGCATTTT
TRBJ1-2 | once | . | TRBV6-5 | CASRVQGDYGYTF | TGTGCCAGCAGGGTACAGGGAGACTATGGCTACACCTTC
TRBJ2-4 | . | . | TRBV4-3 | CASSQDLRGAKNIQYF | TGCGCCAGCAGCCAAGATTTGCGGGGAGCCAAAAACATTCAGTACTTC
TRBJ2-1 | . | . | TRBV7-2 | CASSTETRSNEQFF | TGTGCCAGCAGCACCGAAACTAGATCTAATGAGCAGTTCTTC
TRBJ2-1 | . | TRBD2 | TRBV20-1 | CSASRGGAGNEQFF | TGCAGTGCTAGTCGCGGGGGGGCGGGCAATGAGCAGTTCTTC
TRBJ2-5 | . | TRBD1 | TRBV11-1 | CASSQPDRVETQYF | TGTGCCAGCAGCCAACCGGACAGGGTAGAGACCCAGTACTTC
TRBJ2-1 | once | . | TRBV4-1 | CASSHTLDHEQFF | TGCGCCAGCAGCCATACCCTAGATCATGAGCAGTTCTTC
TRBJ2-5 | . | TRBD1 | TRBV7-2 | CASSLVTGGAQTQYF | TGTGCCAGCAGCTTAGTAACAGGGGGCGCGCAGACCCAGTACTTC
TRBJ1-1 | . | TRBD1 | TRBV18 | CASSPRQGAFTEAFF | TGTGCCAGCTCACCGCGACAGGGGGCGTTCACTGAAGCTTTCTTT
TRBJ1-1 | . | . | TRBV5-4 | CASSSTRGATEAFF | TGTGCCAGCAGCTCGACTAGGGGAGCCACTGAAGCTTTCTTT
TRBJ2-1 | . | . | TRBV5-4 | CASSFAGNEQFF | TGTGCCAGCAGCTTCGCGGGCAATGAGCAGTTCTTC
TRBJ1-1 | . | . | TRBV6-5 | CASSPDRDTEAFF | TGTGCCAGCAGCCCAGACCGGGACACTGAAGCTTTCTTT
TRBJ1-4 | . | . | TRBV5-1 | CASSPQGTTNEKLFF | TGCGCCAGCTCGCCTCAGGGAACAACTAATGAAAAACTGTTTTTT
TRBJ2-3 | few | TRBD2 | TRBV27 | CASSLSISGISTDTQYF | TGTGCCAGCAGTTTATCTATTAGCGGGATAAGTACAGATACGCAGTATTTT
TRBJ2-3 | . | TRBD1 | TRBV4-2 | CASSLKQGGRTDTQYF | TGTGCCAGCAGCCTAAAACAGGGGGGTCGGACAGATACGCAGTATTTT
TRBJ1-1 | . | TRBD1 | TRBV18 | CASSVSQGVVNTEAFF | TGTGCCAGCTCAGTTTCGCAGGGGGTGGTGAACACTGAAGCTTTCTTT
TRBJ1-2 | . | . | TRBV4-2 | CASSQDGQAYGYTF | TGTGCCAGCAGCCAAGATGGGCAGGCCTATGGCTACACCTTC
TRBJ1-5 | . | . | TRBV5-6 | CASSLGRVSNQPQHF | TGTGCCAGCAGCTTGGGCAGGGTCAGCAATCAGCCCCAGCATTTT
TRBJ1-1 | . | TRBD1 | TRBV9 | CASSPTGGTEAFF | TGTGCCAGCAGTCCCACAGGGGGGACTGAAGCTTTCTTT
TRBJ1-6 | . | . | TRBV4-1 | CASSLTSASANSPLHF | TGCGCCAGCAGCCTCACTAGCGCATCCGCAAATTCACCCCTCCACTTT
TRBJ2-1 | . | . | TRBV6-5 | CASSLRRGNEQFF | TGTGCCAGCAGTTTAAGAAGAGGCAATGAGCAGTTCTTC
TRBJ1-1 | . | TRBD1 | TRBV11-3 | CASSEGTGGTEAFF | TGTGCCAGCAGCGAGGGGACAGGGGGCACTGAAGCTTTCTTT
TRBJ2-3 | . | TRBD2 | TRBV7-2 | CASSLGSGRPLKGTDTQYF | TGTGCCAGCAGCTTAGGGAGCGGGAGGCCCCTTAAAGGTACAGATACGCAGTATTTT